The present entry profiles one T cell receptor beta chain with its context. TCRdb's table, derived via immunoSEQ multiplex PCR, lists solely in-frame clones and lacks some. The sample lists tens of thousands of clones, around 84% seen once, with over 4% in the top ten. This sample was taken from a study of technical replicates of blood from a few donors. The TCR originated in a human donor in good health. Some clones in this sample may be carry-over from other donors' samples. Sequencing used PBMCs.

The CDR3 here is CASSIRDRAPEAFF. The CDR3 DNA sequence: TGTGCCAGTAGTATCCGGGACAGGGCCCCTGAAGCTTTCTTT. The rearrangement uses TRBV19 and TRBJ1-1, with 9 bases aligning to TRBD1. This CDR3 has 14 amino acids. CDR1 LNHDA and CDR2 SQIVND come from the germline V gene (reference sequence). After removal of 3 bases from V and 6 bases from J, the junction contained 5 bases not matched to a gene.